The following is a T cell receptor beta chain sequence with its context. The sample is drawn from a study of Ad26.COV2.S vaccination and SARS-CoV-2 variants. Study-wide context: Vaccine-arm donor from the placebo-controlled COV1001 Ad26.COV2.S trial. In the study, Ad26.COV2.S was injected intramuscularly once, or twice 56 days apart.

Clones were sequenced by immunoSEQ multiplex PCR, and TCRdb holds only the in-frame ones, with some missing. The data show 500,000 or so clones, around 85% seen once. Stated treatment: over 15 received Ad26.COV2.S at low or high dose, single or two shots; about 5 received placebo; per-sample allocation not given. The study sampled participants on day 63 after the first vaccine or placebo injection. The TCR was taken from a person aged 18-60 years who received the Ad26.COV2.S COVID-19 vaccine or a placebo. The source material was peripheral blood, sampled in a trial of Ad26.COV2.S vaccine versus placebo.

DNA for the CDR3: TGTGCCAGCAGCGTTGGGGTGCGCAATCAGCCCCAGCATTTT. It encodes CASSVGVRNQPQHF. The chain uses TRBV5-6 and TRBJ1-5; D not certain. The CDR3 loop spans 14 amino acids. Germline CDR1 is SGHDT and CDR2 is YYEEEE. The V end lost 4 bases, the J end lost 2 bases, and 10 bases lay between the germline ends.